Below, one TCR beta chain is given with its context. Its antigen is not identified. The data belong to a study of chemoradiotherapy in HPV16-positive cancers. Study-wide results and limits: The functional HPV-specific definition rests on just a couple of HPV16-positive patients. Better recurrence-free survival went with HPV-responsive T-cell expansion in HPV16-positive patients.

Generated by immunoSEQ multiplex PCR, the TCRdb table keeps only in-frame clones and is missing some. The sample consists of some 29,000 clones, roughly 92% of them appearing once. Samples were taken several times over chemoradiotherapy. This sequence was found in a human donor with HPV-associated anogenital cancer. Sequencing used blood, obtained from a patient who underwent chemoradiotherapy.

Written as DNA, the CDR3 is TGTGCCAGCAGCCCCGGCGTGATACGTAATGAGCAGTTCTTC. Encoded protein: CASSPGVIRNEQFF. The genes are TRBV9 and TRBJ2-1; the D is unclear. CDR3 length: 14 residues. Trimming shortened V by 4 bases and J by 7 bases, and 15 bases separated the two germline ends. Germline-derived CDR1 and CDR2 are SGDLS and YYNGEE.